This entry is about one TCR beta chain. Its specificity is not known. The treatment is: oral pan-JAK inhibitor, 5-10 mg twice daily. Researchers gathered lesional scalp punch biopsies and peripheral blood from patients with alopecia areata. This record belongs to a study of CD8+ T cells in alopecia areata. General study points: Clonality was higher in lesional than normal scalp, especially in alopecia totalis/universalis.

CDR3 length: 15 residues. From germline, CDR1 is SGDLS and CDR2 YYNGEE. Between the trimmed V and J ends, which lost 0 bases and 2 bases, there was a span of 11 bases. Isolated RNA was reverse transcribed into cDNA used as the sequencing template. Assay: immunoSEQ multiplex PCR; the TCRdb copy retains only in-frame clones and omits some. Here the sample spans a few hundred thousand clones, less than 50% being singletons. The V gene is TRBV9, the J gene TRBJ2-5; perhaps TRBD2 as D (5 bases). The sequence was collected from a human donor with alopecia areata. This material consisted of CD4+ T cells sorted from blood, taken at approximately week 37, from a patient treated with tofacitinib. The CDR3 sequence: CASSVDPRGQETQYF. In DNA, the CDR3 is TGTGCCAGCAGCGTAGACCCCCGGGGTCAAGAGACCCAGTACTTC.